A selection of T cell receptor beta chains follows, all from one sample in a study of Ad26.COV2.S vaccination and SARS-CoV-2 variants. The protocol was immunoSEQ multiplex PCR, while the TCRdb copy is restricted to in-frame clones and leaves out a portion. Here the sample spans roughly 510,000 clones, 87% being singletons. The sequencing here drew on peripheral blood, taken in a trial of Ad26.COV2.S vaccine versus placebo. These receptors were taken from a person between 18 and 59 years old who received the Ad26.COV2.S COVID-19 vaccine or a placebo. CDR3s include the opening cysteine and the closing phenylalanine or tryptophan. A D gene is named only where the DNA matches it firmly. Only some rows state a clone size, as once, few, many or a class for expanded clones.

V,J,D,size,DNA,CDR3
TRBV2,TRBJ2-7,.,.,TGTGCCAGCAGTGAGCGGCTAGCCTACGAGCAGTACTTC,CASSERLAYEQYF
TRBV2,TRBJ2-2,.,.,TGTGCCAGCAGACCCGCCCGGGGGAGCACCGGGGAGCTGTTTTTT,CASRPARGSTGELFF
TRBV28,TRBJ1-1,TRBD1,.,TGTGCCAGCACCGAAGACAGGGCGGACACTGAAGCTTTCTTT,CASTEDRADTEAFF
TRBV9,TRBJ2-2,.,.,TGTGCCAGCAGCGTAGGGGCCCCGGGGACCGGGGAGCTGTTTTTT,CASSVGAPGTGELFF
TRBV2,TRBJ1-6,TRBD1,once,TGTGCCAGCAGCCGGGACAGCCAAAATTCACCCCTCCACTTT,CASSRDSQNSPLHF
TRBV28,TRBJ2-7,.,.,TGTGCCAGCACCATAGAACGACGGACAGCGGCGTACGAGCAGTACTTC,CASTIERRTAAYEQYF
TRBV19,TRBJ2-1,.,once,TGTCCCGCGCGGGACTGCCGGATTGAGCAGTTCTTC,CPARDCRIEQFF
TRBV28,TRBJ2-5,TRBD1,.,TGTGCCAGCAGTACGGACAGGAGGCGTAAGACCCAGTACTTC,CASSTDRRRKTQYF
TRBV30,TRBJ1-1,.,once,TGTGCCTGGAGGCACCAGAGACATGAAGCTTTCTTT,CAWRHQRHEAFF
TRBV6-2/TRBV6-3,TRBJ2-7,TRBD2,.,TGTGCCAGCAGTTACGGACTAGCGGGATTGGGATACGAGCAGTACTTC,CASSYGLAGLGYEQYF
TRBV6-1,TRBJ1-3,.,.,TGTGCCAGCAGTGAAGTGCAGCTTCTCTCTGGAAACACCATATATTTT,CASSEVQLLSGNTIYF
TRBV27,TRBJ2-7,TRBD1,.,TGTGCCAGCAGTTCAGTAAGACAGGGAAGGTCCTACGAGCAGTACTTC,CASSSVRQGRSYEQYF
TRBV28,TRBJ1-1,.,.,TGTGCCAGCAGGCTAAACACTGAAGCTTTCTTT,CASRLNTEAFF
TRBV18,TRBJ1-1,.,.,TGTGCCAGCTCACCAACGGGTAGTGACACTGAAGCTTTCTTT,CASSPTGSDTEAFF
TRBV13,TRBJ2-7,.,.,TGTGCCAGCAGCCAACGACGACAGACCTTCATCTACGAGCAGTACTTC,CASSQRRQTFIYEQYF
TRBV27,TRBJ1-2,TRBD1,.,TGTGCCAGCAGTTTCAGGACAGGGGGAAACTATGGCTACACCTTC,CASSFRTGGNYGYTF
TRBV6-2/TRBV6-3,TRBJ2-7,TRBD2,.,TGTGCCAGCAGTTACTCTCGGACTAGCGGGTTCGAGCAGTACTTC,CASSYSRTSGFEQYF
TRBV7-2,TRBJ2-2,.,.,TGTGCCAGCAGCTTATTCGTCGGGGAGCTGTTTTTT,CASSLFVGELFF